Listed below are T cell receptor beta chains from one sample, sequenced in a study of T cells after yellow fever vaccination. TCRdb reprocessed the 5' RACE reads via MiXCR and lists one record per CDR3 protein. The repertoire has about 49,000 distinct CDR3 sequences, 7.4% of them found once; the top ten carry roughly 31%. The sequencing here drew on CD8+ T cells sorted from PBMCs, taken around 15 days after the first yellow fever vaccination. These receptors were obtained from a man aged 18 to 29 who received the YFV17D yellow fever vaccine. Both conserved end residues are part of each CDR3. D genes are given only for firm matches. The size of a clone is reported for some rows only, either as once, few or many, or as a class for expanded clones.

v_gene: TRBV4-2
abundance: many
d_gene: TRBD1
j_gene: TRBJ1-2
CDR3aa: CASSQDYSGGFLIPNYGYTF
CDR3nt: TGTGCCAGCAGCCAAGATTACTCAGGGGGCTTTCTAATCCCTAACTATGGCTACACCTTC

v_gene: TRBV19
abundance: many
d_gene: NA
j_gene: TRBJ2-7
CDR3aa: CASSMGGNDEQYF
CDR3nt: TGTGCCAGTAGTATGGGCGGGAATGACGAGCAGTACTTC

v_gene: TRBV10-1
abundance: many
d_gene: NA
j_gene: TRBJ2-1
CDR3aa: CASSAATYNEQFF
CDR3nt: TGCGCCAGCAGTGCCGCCACCTACAATGAGCAGTTCTTC

v_gene: TRBV7-2
abundance: many
d_gene: NA
j_gene: TRBJ2-1
CDR3aa: CASSPRGAPYNEQFF
CDR3nt: TGTGCCAGCAGCCCCCGGGGGGCCCCCTACAATGAGCAGTTCTTC

v_gene: TRBV19
abundance: few
d_gene: TRBD1
j_gene: TRBJ2-2
CDR3aa: CASEQGYSTGELFF
CDR3nt: TGTGCCAGTGAACAGGGGTACTCCACCGGGGAGCTGTTTTTT

v_gene: TRBV6-2/TRBV6-3
abundance: many
d_gene: NA
j_gene: TRBJ2-7
CDR3aa: CASSPGQNAYEQYF
CDR3nt: TGTGCCAGCAGCCCAGGACAGAATGCCTACGAGCAGTACTTC

v_gene: TRBV12-3/TRBV12-4
abundance: NA
d_gene: NA
j_gene: TRBJ2-5
CDR3aa: CASSLRGPLYPETQYF
CDR3nt: TGTGCCAGCAGTTTGCGGGGGCCTTTGTACCCAGAGACCCAGTACTTC

v_gene: TRBV7-6
abundance: many
d_gene: NA
j_gene: TRBJ2-5
CDR3aa: CASSPADGETQYF
CDR3nt: TGTGCCAGCAGCCCAGCGGACGGGGAGACCCAGTACTTC

v_gene: TRBV11-2
abundance: many
d_gene: TRBD2
j_gene: TRBJ2-1
CDR3aa: CASSLLPIGAGGLHEQFF
CDR3nt: TGTGCCAGCAGCTTACTCCCCATTGGGGCGGGGGGGCTTCATGAGCAGTTCTTC

v_gene: TRBV6-7
abundance: few
d_gene: NA
j_gene: TRBJ2-6
CDR3aa: CAGVFSGANVLTF
CDR3nt: TGTGCCGGAGTTTTCTCTGGGGCCAACGTCCTGACTTTC

v_gene: TRBV13
abundance: many
d_gene: NA
j_gene: TRBJ2-1
CDR3aa: CASSPWAREQFF
CDR3nt: TGTGCCAGCAGCCCGTGGGCCCGAGAGCAGTTCTTC

v_gene: TRBV5-5
abundance: few
d_gene: TRBD2
j_gene: TRBJ2-1
CDR3aa: CASSPVTSIHEQFF
CDR3nt: TGTGCCAGCAGCCCCGTGACTAGCATCCATGAGCAGTTCTTC

v_gene: TRBV29-1
abundance: many
d_gene: TRBD2
j_gene: TRBJ2-3
CDR3aa: CGSGGYTTDTQYF
CDR3nt: TGCGGGTCGGGAGGGTACACGACAGATACGCAGTATTTT

v_gene: TRBV5-1
abundance: many
d_gene: TRBD1
j_gene: TRBJ1-2
CDR3aa: CASSLASVGQAYGYTF
CDR3nt: TGCGCCAGCAGCTTGGCCTCAGTGGGACAGGCCTATGGCTACACCTTC

v_gene: TRBV29-1
abundance: many
d_gene: NA
j_gene: TRBJ1-1
CDR3aa: CSVLLSEAFF
CDR3nt: TGCAGCGTTCTCCTATCTGAAGCTTTCTTT

v_gene: TRBV7-2
abundance: few
d_gene: NA
j_gene: TRBJ2-7
CDR3aa: CASSLVARVHEQYF
CDR3nt: TGTGCCAGCAGCTTAGTAGCCAGGGTCCACGAGCAGTACTTC

v_gene: TRBV29-1
abundance: many
d_gene: NA
j_gene: TRBJ2-4
CDR3aa: CSVAGLGNIQYF
CDR3nt: TGCAGCGTCGCCGGCCTTGGGAACATTCAGTACTTC

v_gene: TRBV20-1
abundance: many
d_gene: NA
j_gene: TRBJ2-3
CDR3aa: CSARDLEDKHTDTQYF
CDR3nt: TGCAGTGCTAGAGATCTCGAGGACAAACACACAGATACGCAGTATTTT

v_gene: TRBV27
abundance: many
d_gene: NA
j_gene: TRBJ1-2
CDR3aa: CASSLFPGDLYGYTF
CDR3nt: TGTGCCAGCAGTTTATTTCCTGGAGATCTCTATGGCTACACCTTC

v_gene: TRBV4-2
abundance: many
d_gene: NA
j_gene: TRBJ2-7
CDR3aa: CASSQGFEYEQYF
CDR3nt: TGTGCCAGCAGCCAGGGGTTTGAATACGAGCAGTACTTC

v_gene: TRBV15
abundance: many
d_gene: NA
j_gene: TRBJ2-1
CDR3aa: CATSVRVTEQFF
CDR3nt: TGTGCCACCAGCGTCAGGGTAACTGAGCAGTTCTTC

v_gene: TRBV7-8
abundance: many
d_gene: TRBD1
j_gene: TRBJ2-5
CDR3aa: CASSSRDREYETQYF
CDR3nt: TGTGCCAGCAGCTCCCGGGACAGGGAGTACGAGACCCAGTACTTC